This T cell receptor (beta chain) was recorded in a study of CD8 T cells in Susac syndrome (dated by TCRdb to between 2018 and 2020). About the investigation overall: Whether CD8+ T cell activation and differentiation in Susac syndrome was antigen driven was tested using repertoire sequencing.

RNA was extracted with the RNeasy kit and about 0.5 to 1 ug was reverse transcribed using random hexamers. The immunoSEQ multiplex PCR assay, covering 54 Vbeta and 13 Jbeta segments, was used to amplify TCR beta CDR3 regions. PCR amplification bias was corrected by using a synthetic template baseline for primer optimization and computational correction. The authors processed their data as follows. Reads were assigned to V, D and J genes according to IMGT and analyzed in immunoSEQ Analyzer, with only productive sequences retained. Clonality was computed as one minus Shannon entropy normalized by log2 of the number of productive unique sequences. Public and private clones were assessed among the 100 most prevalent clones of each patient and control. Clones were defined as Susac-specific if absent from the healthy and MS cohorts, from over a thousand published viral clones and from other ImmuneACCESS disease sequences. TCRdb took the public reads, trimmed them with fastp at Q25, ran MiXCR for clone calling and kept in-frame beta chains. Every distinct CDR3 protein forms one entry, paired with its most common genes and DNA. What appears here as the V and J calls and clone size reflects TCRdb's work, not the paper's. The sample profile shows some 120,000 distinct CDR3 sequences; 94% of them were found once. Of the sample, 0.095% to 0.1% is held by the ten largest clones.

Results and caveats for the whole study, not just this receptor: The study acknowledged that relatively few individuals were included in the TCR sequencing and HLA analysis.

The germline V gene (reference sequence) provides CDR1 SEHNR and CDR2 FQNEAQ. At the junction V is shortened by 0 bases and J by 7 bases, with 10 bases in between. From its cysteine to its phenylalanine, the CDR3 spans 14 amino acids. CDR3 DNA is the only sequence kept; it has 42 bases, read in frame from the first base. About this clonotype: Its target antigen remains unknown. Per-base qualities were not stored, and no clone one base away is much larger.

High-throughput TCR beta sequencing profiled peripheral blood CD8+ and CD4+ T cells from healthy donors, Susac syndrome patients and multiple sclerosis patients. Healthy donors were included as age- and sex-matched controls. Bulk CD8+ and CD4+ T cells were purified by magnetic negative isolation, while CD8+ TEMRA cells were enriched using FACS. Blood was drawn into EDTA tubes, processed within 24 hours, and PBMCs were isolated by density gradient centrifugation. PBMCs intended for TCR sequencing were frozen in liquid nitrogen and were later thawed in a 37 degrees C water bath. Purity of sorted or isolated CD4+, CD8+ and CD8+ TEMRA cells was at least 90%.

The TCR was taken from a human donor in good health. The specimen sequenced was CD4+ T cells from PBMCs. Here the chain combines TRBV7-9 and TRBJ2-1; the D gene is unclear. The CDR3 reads CASSLAITKNEQFF. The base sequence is TGTGCCAGCAGCTTAGCCATAACTAAGAATGAGCAGTTCTTC.